The 29 T cell receptor beta chains reported below all come from one sample, sequenced in a study of T cells in Graves' hyperthyroidism and ophthalmopathy. The source material, RNA transcripts, was used to amplify TCR beta CDR3 regions. Using the HTBI primer set, a first-round RT-PCR was run on the TCR CDR3. Using its own MiXCR run on the multiplex PCR reads, TCRdb lists one record per CDR3 protein. The sample has about 340,000 distinct CDR3 sequences, 15% to 20% seen once; the top ten hold 45% to 50%. Sequencing input: blood. The receptors stem from a woman in her forties or fifties with Graves' hyperthyroidism.

The chain has TRBV6-1 and TRBJ2-3; a possible D gene is TRBD2 (6 bases). The CDR3 has 12 residues. The V gene's germline CDR1 is MNHNS and CDR2 SASEGT. Trimming took off 8 bases at V and 7 bases at J, with 13 bases between the two ends. In DNA, the CDR3 is TGTGCCAGCGGAGGGGATCGGAATACGCAGTATTTT. Its protein is CASGGDRNTQYF.

This clonotype was seen repeatedly, ten times or more. The gene calls are TRBV10-2 and TRBJ1-6, with D uncertain. The length of the CDR3 is 14 residues. Germline V gives CDR1 WSHSY, CDR2 SAAADI. Trimming removed 2 bases from V and 10 bases from J, with 12 bases in between. The CDR3 DNA reads TGCGCCAGCAGTGAGGCGGGTCGTCGATCACCCCTCCACTTT. Protein product: CASSEAGRRSPLHF.

The table lists this clonotype with many counts. The chain joins TRBV7-9 to TRBJ1-4, with 10 bases aligning to TRBD1. The ends lost 5 bases at V and 6 bases at J; junction bases unmatched: 6. The length of the CDR3 is 15 residues. In germline, CDR1 is SEHNR, CDR2 FQNEAQ (reference sequence). The CDR3 reads CASSRLTGGDEKLFF. The CDR3 nucleotides are TGTGCCAGCAGCCGATTGACAGGGGGCGATGAAAAACTGTTTTTT.

This clonotype was counted ten times or more. The CDR3 spells CASRFTSGGYNEQFF. The CDR3 nucleotides read TGTGCCAGCAGATTCACTAGCGGGGGTTACAATGAGCAGTTCTTC. The chain links TRBV3-1 to TRBJ2-1; TRBD2 aligns across 11 bases. The V gene's germline CDR1 is LGHDT and CDR2 YNNKEL (reference sequence). The J segment lost 4 bases and the V segment lost 6 bases, leaving 5 bases of the junction unmatched. The CDR3 is 15 residues long.

With regard to this clonotype: A junction end diverges from the germline sequence, so it may reflect a read error. The chain combines TRBV4-1 with TRBJ1-2, with D perhaps matching TRBD1 (5 bases). Germline V CDR1 and CDR2: MGHRA, YSYEKL. CDR3 size: 16 residues. The CDR3 loop reads CAGSQDEGTEGYGYTF. Here the CDR3 DNA reads TGCGCCGGCAGCCAAGACGAGGGGACGGAGGGATATGGCTACACCTTC.

The V gene is TRBV3-1, the J gene TRBJ2-3; D is unresolved. The V and J ends lost 1 base and 8 bases respectively, with 7 bases between them. Germline V gene data show CDR1 as LGHDT and CDR2 as YNNKEL (reference sequence). The CDR3 totals 12 residues. CDR3 sequence: CASSQGSGTQYF. The DNA of the CDR3 is TGTGCCAGCAGCCAAGGGTCAGGTACGCAGTATTTT.

CDR3 in DNA: TGTGCCAGTAGTAACCAGGGGAAACGTAGCAATCAGCCCCAGCATTTT. As protein: CASSNQGKRSNQPQHF. The chain carries TRBV19 and TRBJ1-5, with D possibly matching TRBD1 (6 bases). Germline CDR1 LNHDA, CDR2 SQIVND (reference sequence). The CDR3 spans 16 residues. The V and J ends lost 4 bases and 0 bases respectively, with 13 bases between them.

The chain links TRBV19 to TRBJ2-2; possibly TRBD1 or TRBD2 for D (5 bases each). The germline V and J ends were trimmed by 4 bases and 5 bases, with 11 bases remaining between them. Germline CDR1 is LNHDA and CDR2 is SQIVND (reference sequence). This CDR3 has 14 residues. CDR3 amino acids: CASSRGVLTGELFF. The CDR3 DNA reads as TGTGCCAGTAGTAGAGGGGTTTTGACCGGGGAGCTGTTTTTT.

The sample holds a few counts of this clonotype. The rearrangement uses TRBV11-2 and TRBJ1-2; tentatively, D is TRBD1 (6 bases). The CDR3 totals 13 residues. Trimming shortened V by 2 bases and J by 4 bases, and 8 bases separated the two germline ends. CDR1 and CDR2 (germline): SGHAT, FQNNGV. CDR3 coding DNA: TGTGCCAGCAGCTTACGGGGGCCCTATGGCTACACCTTC. This sequence encodes CASSLRGPYGYTF.

The chain carries TRBV5-1 and TRBJ2-6; D possibly corresponds to TRBD1 (5 bases). CDR1 SGHRS and CDR2 YFSETQ come from the germline V gene. V was trimmed by 0 bases and J by 2 bases, leaving 9 bases between them. The CDR3 has 16 residues. The CDR3 loop reads CASSLGQFTGANVLTF. CDR3 bases: TGCGCCAGCAGCTTGGGACAGTTCACTGGGGCCAACGTCCTGACTTTC. The variable domain in full, completed from reference TRBV5-1 and TRBJ2-6, reads KAGVTQTPRYLIKTRGQQVTLSCSPISGHRSVSWYQQTPGQGLQFLFEYFSETQRNKGNFPGRFSGRQFSNSRSEMNVSTLELGDSALYLCASSLGQFTGANVLTFGAGSRLTVL.

This sequence joins TRBV24-1 and TRBJ2-7; 9 positions agree with TRBD2. V was pared by 4 bases and J by 3 bases, with 12 bases of the junction left unmatched. In germline, CDR1 is KGHDR, CDR2 SFDVKD. The CDR3 has 17 amino acids. CDR3 residues: CATSEGHTGLANYEQYF. CDR3 DNA sequence: TGTGCCACCAGTGAGGGGCATACGGGACTAGCAAACTACGAGCAGTACTTC.

Ten or more counts support this clonotype. The rearrangement joins TRBV28 to TRBJ1-4; TRBD1 matches 9 bases. Germline assignment: CDR1 MDHEN and CDR2 SYDVKM. Trimming cost V 5 bases and J 6 bases; bases outside gene matches: 4. This CDR3 is built from 14 residues. The CDR3 DNA reads as TGTGCCAGCAGTATGACAGGGGGAGATGAAAAACTGTTTTTT. Its protein is CASSMTGGDEKLFF. Complete variable domain (other parts from reference TRBV28 and TRBJ1-4): DVKVTQSSRYLVKRTGEKVFLECVQDMDHENMFWYRQDPGLGLRLIYFSYDVKMKEKGDIPEGYSVSREKKERFSLILESASTNQTSMYLCASSMTGGDEKLFFGSGTQLSVL.

This clonotype occurred many times. The gene calls are TRBV28 and TRBJ2-3; 8 positions agree with TRBD1. V shed 7 bases, J shed 4 bases, and the junction held 10 bases outside the gene matches. Germline V lookup: CDR1 MDHEN, CDR2 SYDVKM. The CDR3 length is 15 residues. This CDR3 is CASTTGQGGPDTQYF. CDR3 in DNA: TGTGCCAGCACCACAGGACAGGGCGGGCCAGATACGCAGTATTTT.

This clonotype was seen only a few times. The rearrangement links TRBV20-1 to TRBJ2-1, with 10 bases aligning to TRBD2. The J segment lost 9 bases and the V segment lost 3 bases, leaving 20 bases of the junction unmatched. Germline-derived CDR1 and CDR2 are DFQATT and SNEGSKA (reference sequence). The CDR3 consists of 18 residues. CDR3 DNA: TGCAGTGCTAGGATGTCACAAGCGGGGGGGCGGGTTTTCGGTGAGCAGTTCTTC. Translating it yields CSARMSQAGGRVFGEQFF.

V and J are TRBV20-1 and TRBJ2-1; possible D gene TRBD2, 5 bases. The V and J ends lost 6 bases and 7 bases respectively, with 16 bases between them. Per germline, CDR1 DFQATT and CDR2 SNEGSKA (reference sequence). This CDR3 has 13 amino acids. CDR3: CSAPRENKNEQFF. The CDR3 DNA reads TGCAGTGCCCCCCGGGAAAACAAGAATGAGCAGTTCTTC.

The rearrangement links TRBV3-1 to TRBJ1-5; a possible D gene is TRBD1 (5 bases). CDR3 size: 14 residues. The V end lost 4 bases, the J end lost 0 bases, and 7 bases lay between the germline ends. Germline V lookup: CDR1 LGHDT, CDR2 YNNKEL (reference sequence). Here the CDR3 reads CASSRGDSNQPQHF. The CDR3 DNA is TGTGCCAGCAGCCGAGGGGATAGCAATCAGCCCCAGCATTTT.

This clonotype was seen repeatedly, ten times or more. The V and J genes are TRBV6-1 and TRBJ1-1; unclear D gene. The V end lost 6 bases, the J end lost 1 base, and 12 bases lay between the germline ends. The CDR3 is 14 residues long. CDR1 is MNHNS and CDR2 is SASEGT in the germline V gene. The CDR3: CASRRRTENTEAFF. The CDR3 nucleotides are TGTGCCAGCAGGCGGCGGACGGAGAACACTGAAGCTTTCTTT.

This clonotype has only a few counts. This sequence joins TRBV2 and TRBJ1-2; possibly TRBD1 for D (5 bases). Germline-derived CDR1 and CDR2 are SNHLY and FYNNEI. The CDR3 extends over 11 amino acids. V gave up 4 bases and J gave up 7 bases, with 7 bases separating them. DNA for the CDR3: TGTGCCAGCAGTGCGCAGGGTGGCTACACCTTC. Amino acids: CASSAQGGYTF.

This clonotype has just a few counts. The chain recombines TRBV11-1 with TRBJ2-7; D may be TRBD1 or TRBD2 (5 bases each). The germline gives CDR1 SGHAT, CDR2 FQDESV (reference sequence). V was pared by 5 bases and J by 4 bases, with 15 bases between. There are 14 residues in the CDR3. The CDR3 region has the DNA TGTGCCAGCAGCCCCCGTGAGGGGTGGTACGAGCAGTACTTC. Its protein is CASSPREGWYEQYF.

This chain connects TRBV10-2 to TRBJ2-3; D uncertain. The CDR3 sequence is 12 residues long. The V gene lost 3 bases and the J gene lost 4 bases, with 5 bases spanning the gap. Germline assignment: CDR1 WSHSY and CDR2 SAAADI. The CDR3 DNA is TGCGCCAGCAGTGACTCAGCAGATACGCAGTATTTT. Its protein product is CASSDSADTQYF.

In this sample, this clonotype turned up a few times. V usage is TRBV6-2 or TRBV6-3 and J usage is TRBJ2-3; D gene ambiguous. CDR1 MNHEY and CDR2 SVGEGT come from the germline V gene. The CDR3 is 11 amino acids. Trimming removed 6 bases from V and 6 bases from J, with 7 bases in between. The CDR3, as DNA: TGTGCCAGCAGAGTATCCGATACGCAGTATTTT. Protein product: CASRVSDTQYF.

Concerning this clonotype: A much larger clone sits a single nucleotide away, making a read error possible. This chain connects TRBV9 to TRBJ1-1; 7 bases line up with TRBD1. Per the germline V gene, CDR1 is SGDLS and CDR2 is YYNGEE. There are 16 residues in the CDR3. The CDR3 is CASSAGTVLPGDEASF. In DNA form, the CDR3 reads TGTGCCAGCAGCGCCGGGACAGTCTTGCCTGGTGATGAAGCTTCCTTT.

This clonotype appeared a few times. The chain couples TRBV5-6 to TRBJ2-3; D assignment may be TRBD1 or TRBD2 (6 bases each). Germline assignment: CDR1 SGHDT and CDR2 YYEEEE. The ends were cut back, 4 bases at V and 2 bases at J, with 14 bases in the middle. The CDR3 totals 15 residues. In nucleotides, the CDR3 is TGTGCCAGCAGCCCACAGGGACTCATCACAGATACGCAGTATTTT. Its translation is CASSPQGLITDTQYF.

A few counts support this clonotype. The chain recombines TRBV12-3 or TRBV12-4 with TRBJ2-4; no reliable D call. The CDR3 runs 16 residues. Trimming cost V 7 bases and J 0 bases, with 16 bases left between them. The CDR3 spells CASTQAQYGAKNIQYF. CDR3 DNA: TGTGCCAGCACCCAAGCCCAATACGGAGCCAAAAACATTCAGTACTTC.

This clonotype was counted only a few times. The gene calls are TRBV29-1 and TRBJ2-3; D may match TRBD1 or TRBD2 (5 bases each). The CDR3 extends over 12 amino acids. Germline CDR1 and CDR2: SQVTM and ANQGSEA. Between the trimmed V and J ends, which lost 3 bases and 6 bases, there was a span of 10 bases. This CDR3 reads CSVERGGDTQYF. As DNA, the CDR3 is TGCAGCGTTGAGAGGGGCGGGGATACGCAGTATTTT.

This clonotype was recorded at least ten times. The rearrangement uses TRBV5-6 and TRBJ1-5, with a possible D match to TRBD1 (5 bases). The length of the CDR3 is 13 residues. Germline V gives CDR1 SGHDT, CDR2 YYEEEE. Trimming stripped 0 bases from V and 6 bases from J, with 7 bases between. This CDR3 is CASSLGGAQPQHF. The CDR3 DNA follows: TGTGCCAGCAGCTTGGGAGGGGCTCAGCCCCAGCATTTT.

This clonotype was recorded at least ten times. The chain couples TRBV6-1 to TRBJ1-5; TRBD1 might be the D (5 bases). Germline lookup yields CDR1 MNHNS and CDR2 SASEGT. V lost 6 bases and J 4 bases, leaving 10 bases between the germline ends. This CDR3 contains 13 residues. The CDR3 sequence: CASSARENQPQHF. The CDR3 nucleotides are TGTGCCAGCAGCGCCAGGGAAAATCAGCCCCAGCATTTT.

Worth noting for this clonotype: The conserved closing phenylalanine or tryptophan is absent in this CDR3, likely reflecting a read error. The chain recombines TRBV5-1 with TRBJ2-1; TRBD1 matches 10 bases. V shed 0 bases and J 4 bases; nucleotides not matched to a gene: 4. The CDR3 covers 16 residues. Germline CDR1 SGHRS, CDR2 YFSETQ. The CDR3 loop is CASSLASGQGYNEQFS. The CDR3 region has the DNA TGCGCCAGCAGCTTGGCCTCGGGACAGGGGTACAATGAGCAGTTCTCC.

The rearrangement joins TRBV7-9 to TRBJ1-1, with 10 nucleotides matching TRBD1. This CDR3 spans 15 amino acids. Germline assignment: CDR1 SEHNR and CDR2 FQNEAQ (reference sequence). Losses at the gene ends were 5 bases for V and 4 bases for J; bases not matched to a gene: 7. The CDR3 here is CASSTGTGVGTEAFF. CDR3 DNA sequence: TGTGCCAGCAGCACCGGGACAGGGGTCGGCACTGAAGCTTTCTTT.